The clone carrying this T cell receptor (beta chain) was found a few times. Antigen specificity is unknown. Trimming removed 2 bases from V and 3 bases from J, with 6 bases in between. The length of the CDR3 is 13 residues. Germline values: CDR1 MNHEY, CDR2 SVGAGI. The data belong to a study of cytomegalovirus exposure and HLA in healthy donors. Whole-study results and caveats: Presence/absence analyses supposed approximately even sequencing depth among donors. When analyzed later, a missense DCLRE1C variant was found to be linked to TCR beta V- and J-gene trimming. Overall, around 150 TCR beta chains were annotated as cytomegalovirus-associated. The Asian-associated ancestry cluster reportedly had fewer N-insertions than the approximately 670-donor mean in a later analysis.

The PCR contained 60 Vbeta and 13 Jbeta primers. TCRdb keeps only in-frame clones here, not all; method: immunoSEQ multiplex PCR. The sample carries about 180,000 clones, 79% recorded once. Sequencing was performed on PBMCs. The genes are TRBV6-5 and TRBJ2-3; D unresolved. The receptor's source is a woman in her thirties or forties in good health and CMV-seronegative. CDR3 bases: TGTGCCAGCAGTTACGCAGAAACAGATACGCAGTATTTT. This codes for CASSYAETDTQYF.